This T cell receptor (beta chain) emerged from a study of T cells in Graves' hyperthyroidism and ophthalmopathy. Trimming took 6 bases from V and 1 from J, leaving 24 bases between them. Germline CDR1 reads MDHEN; CDR2 reads SYDVKM. The CDR3 has 18 amino acids. General study points: Most clonotypes that expanded in the thyroid above 0.001 also showed up in blood.

The table lists this clonotype with many counts. Its target is unknown. Amplification yielded TCR beta CDR3 regions, with RNA transcripts as the source. Carried out on the TCR CDR3, a first-round RT-PCR used the HTBI primer set. TCRdb reanalysed the multiplex PCR reads using MiXCR and keeps one entry per CDR3 protein. The sample records about 600,000 distinct CDR3 sequences, roughly 15% being singletons. Disease lasting under 3 months, a NOSPECS grade of at least 4, and a Clinical Activity Score of at least 3 were features of the ophthalmopathy patients. Exclusion criteria comprised uncontrolled infection, other autoimmune disease, pregnancy or lactation. On the basis of clinical symptoms, serum thyroxine and TRAb, thyroid ultrasound and orbital computed tomography, diagnoses were made.

The rearrangement uses TRBV28 and TRBJ1-1; D might be TRBD1 (5 bases). This clonotype was sampled from a woman between 40 and 50 years old with Graves' ophthalmopathy. Sequencing input: blood. CDR3 sequence: CASRRRPTGPAQNTEAFF. CDR3 coding DNA: TGTGCCAGCAGGAGACGACCAACGGGGCCAGCTCAGAACACTGAAGCTTTCTTT.